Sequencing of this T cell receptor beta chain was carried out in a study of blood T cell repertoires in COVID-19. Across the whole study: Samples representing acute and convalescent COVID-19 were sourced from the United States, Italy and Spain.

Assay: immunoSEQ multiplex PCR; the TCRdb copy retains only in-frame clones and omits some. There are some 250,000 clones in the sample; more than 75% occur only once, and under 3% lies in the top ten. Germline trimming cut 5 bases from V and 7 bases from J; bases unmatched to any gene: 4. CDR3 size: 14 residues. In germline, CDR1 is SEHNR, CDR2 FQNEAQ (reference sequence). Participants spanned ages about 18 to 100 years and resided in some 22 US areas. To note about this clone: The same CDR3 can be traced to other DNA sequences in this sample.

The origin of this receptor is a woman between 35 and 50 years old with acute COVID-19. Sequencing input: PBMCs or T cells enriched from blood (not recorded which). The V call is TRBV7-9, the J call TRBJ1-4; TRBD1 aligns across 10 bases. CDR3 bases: TGTGCCAGCAGCCGCGGACAGGGGGGTGAAAAACTGTTTTTT. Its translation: CASSRGQGGEKLFF.